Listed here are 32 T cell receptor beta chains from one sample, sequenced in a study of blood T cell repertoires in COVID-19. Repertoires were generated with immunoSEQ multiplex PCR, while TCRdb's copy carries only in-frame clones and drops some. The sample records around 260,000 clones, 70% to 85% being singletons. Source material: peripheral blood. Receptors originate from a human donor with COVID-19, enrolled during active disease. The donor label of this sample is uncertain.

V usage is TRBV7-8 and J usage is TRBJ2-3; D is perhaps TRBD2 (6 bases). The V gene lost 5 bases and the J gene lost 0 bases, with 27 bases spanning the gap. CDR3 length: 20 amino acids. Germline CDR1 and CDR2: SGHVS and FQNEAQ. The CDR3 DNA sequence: TGTGCCAGCAGCCTACTGAGCGGGCGCGAAAGGGTCACTAGCACAGATACGCAGTATTTT. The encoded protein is CASSLLSGRERVTSTDTQYF.

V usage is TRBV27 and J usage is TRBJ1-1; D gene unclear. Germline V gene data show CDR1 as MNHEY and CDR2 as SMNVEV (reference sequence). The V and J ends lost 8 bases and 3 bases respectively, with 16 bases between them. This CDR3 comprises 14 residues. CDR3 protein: CASAWRDGDTEAFF. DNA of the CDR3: TGTGCCAGCGCATGGCGGGATGGGGACACTGAAGCTTTCTTT.

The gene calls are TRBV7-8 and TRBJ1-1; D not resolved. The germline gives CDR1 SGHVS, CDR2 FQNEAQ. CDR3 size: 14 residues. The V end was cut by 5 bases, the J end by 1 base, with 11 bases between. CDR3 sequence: CASSPGLSNTEAFF. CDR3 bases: TGTGCCAGCAGCCCAGGACTCTCGAACACTGAAGCTTTCTTT.

CDR3: CASSLGRGSNQPQHF. The CDR3 bases are TGTGCCAGCAGTTTGGGCCGGGGAAGCAATCAGCCCCAGCATTTT. V is TRBV28 and J is TRBJ1-5, with D unclear. CDR1 and CDR2 from the germline V gene are MDHEN and SYDVKM. The CDR3 runs 15 residues. Trimming left V 3 bases short and J 1 base short, with 10 bases between.

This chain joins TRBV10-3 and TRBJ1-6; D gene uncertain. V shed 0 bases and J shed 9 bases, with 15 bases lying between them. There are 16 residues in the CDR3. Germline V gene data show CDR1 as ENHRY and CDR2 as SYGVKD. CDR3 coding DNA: TGTGCCATCAGTGAGTCTTCACAGACCGCCCGTTCACCCCTCCACTTT. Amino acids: CAISESSQTARSPLHF.

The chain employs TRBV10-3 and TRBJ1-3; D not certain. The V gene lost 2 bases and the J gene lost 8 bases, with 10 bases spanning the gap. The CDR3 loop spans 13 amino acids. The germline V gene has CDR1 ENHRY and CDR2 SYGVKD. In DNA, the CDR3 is TGTGCCATCAGTGAGAACGAGGTGGACACCATATATTTT. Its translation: CAISENEVDTIYF.

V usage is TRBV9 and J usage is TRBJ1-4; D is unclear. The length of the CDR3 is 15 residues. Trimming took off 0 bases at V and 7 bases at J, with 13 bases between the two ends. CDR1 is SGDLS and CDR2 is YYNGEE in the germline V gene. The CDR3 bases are TGTGCCAGCAGCGTAGATGTAGGCGGGCTTGAAAAACTGTTTTTT. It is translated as CASSVDVGGLEKLFF.

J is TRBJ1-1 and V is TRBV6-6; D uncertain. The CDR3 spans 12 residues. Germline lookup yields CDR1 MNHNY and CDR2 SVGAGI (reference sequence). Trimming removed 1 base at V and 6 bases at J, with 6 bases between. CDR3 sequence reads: CASSYLESEAFF. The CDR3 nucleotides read TGTGCCAGCAGTTACTTAGAATCTGAAGCTTTCTTT.

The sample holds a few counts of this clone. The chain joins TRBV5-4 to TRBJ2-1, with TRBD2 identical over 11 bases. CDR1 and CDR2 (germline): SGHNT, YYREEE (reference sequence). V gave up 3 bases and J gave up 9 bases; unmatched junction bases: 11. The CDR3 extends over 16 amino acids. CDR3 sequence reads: CASSSERLAGGSEQFF. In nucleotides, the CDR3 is TGTGCCAGCAGCTCTGAACGGCTAGCGGGAGGAAGTGAGCAGTTCTTC.

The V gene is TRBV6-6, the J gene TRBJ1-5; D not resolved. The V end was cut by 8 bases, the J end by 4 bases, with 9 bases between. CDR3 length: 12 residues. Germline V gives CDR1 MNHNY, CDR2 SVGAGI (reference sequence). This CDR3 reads CASWTGNQPQHF. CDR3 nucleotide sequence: TGTGCCAGCTGGACTGGGAATCAGCCCCAGCATTTT.

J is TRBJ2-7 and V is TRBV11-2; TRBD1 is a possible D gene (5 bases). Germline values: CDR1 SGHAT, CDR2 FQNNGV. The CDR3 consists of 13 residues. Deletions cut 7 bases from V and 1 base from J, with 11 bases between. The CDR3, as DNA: TGTGCCAGCAAACAGGACCTTTCCTACGAGCAGTACTTC. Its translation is CASKQDLSYEQYF.

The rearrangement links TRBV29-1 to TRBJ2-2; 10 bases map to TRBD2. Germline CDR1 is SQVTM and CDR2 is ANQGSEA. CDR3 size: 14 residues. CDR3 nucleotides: TGCAGTTTAGGAGCGGGAGGGGGGTCCGGGGAGCTGTTTTTT. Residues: CSLGAGGGSGELFF.

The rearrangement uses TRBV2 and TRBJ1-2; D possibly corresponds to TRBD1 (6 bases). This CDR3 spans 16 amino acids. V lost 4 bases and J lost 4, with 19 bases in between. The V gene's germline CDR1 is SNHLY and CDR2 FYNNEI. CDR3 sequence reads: CASSVGGPAFGYGYTF. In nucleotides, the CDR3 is TGTGCCAGCAGTGTCGGGGGGCCTGCCTTCGGCTATGGCTACACCTTC.

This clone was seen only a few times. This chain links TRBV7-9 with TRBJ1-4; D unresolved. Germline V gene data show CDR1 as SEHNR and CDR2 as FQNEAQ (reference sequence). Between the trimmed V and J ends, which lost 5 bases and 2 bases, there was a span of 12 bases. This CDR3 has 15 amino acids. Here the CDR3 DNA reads TGTGCCAGCAGCAATTCCAGGCATACTAATGAAAAACTGTTTTTT. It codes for CASSNSRHTNEKLFF.

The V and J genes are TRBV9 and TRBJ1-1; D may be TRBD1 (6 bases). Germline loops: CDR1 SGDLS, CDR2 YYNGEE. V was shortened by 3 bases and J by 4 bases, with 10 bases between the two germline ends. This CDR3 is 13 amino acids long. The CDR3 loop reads CASSATQGTEAFF. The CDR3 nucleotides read TGTGCCAGCAGCGCTACACAGGGCACTGAAGCTTTCTTT. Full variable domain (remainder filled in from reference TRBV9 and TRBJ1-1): DSGVTQTPKHLITATGQRVTLRCSPRSGDLSVYWYQQSLDQGLQFLIQYYNGEERAKGNILERFSAQQFPDLHSELNLSSLELGDSALYFCASSATQGTEAFFGQGTRLTVV.

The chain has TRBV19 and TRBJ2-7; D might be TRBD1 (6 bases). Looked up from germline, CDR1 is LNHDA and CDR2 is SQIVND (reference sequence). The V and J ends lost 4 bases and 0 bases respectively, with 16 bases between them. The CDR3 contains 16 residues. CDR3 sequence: CASSSETGTHSYEQYF. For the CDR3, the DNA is TGTGCCAGTAGTAGTGAAACCGGGACACACTCCTACGAGCAGTACTTC.

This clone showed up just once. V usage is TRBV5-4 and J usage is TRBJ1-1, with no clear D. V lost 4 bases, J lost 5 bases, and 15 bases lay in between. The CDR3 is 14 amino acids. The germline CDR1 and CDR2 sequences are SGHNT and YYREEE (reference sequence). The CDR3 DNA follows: TGTGCCAGCAGCCCTACAGAACGATGGACTGAAGCTTTCTTT. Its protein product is CASSPTERWTEAFF. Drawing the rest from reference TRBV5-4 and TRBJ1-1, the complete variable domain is ETGVTQSPTHLIKTRGQQVTLRCSSQSGHNTVSWYQQALGQGPQFIFQYYREEENGRGNFPPRFSGLQFPNYSSELNVNALELDDSALYLCASSPTERWTEAFFGQGTRLTVV.

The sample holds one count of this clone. Written as DNA, the CDR3 is TGTGCCAGCAGCCCGCAACTAGCCACAGATACGCAGTATTTT. Protein product: CASSPQLATDTQYF. V usage is TRBV14 and J usage is TRBJ2-3, with D tentatively TRBD2 (6 bases). V was clipped by 4 bases and J by 2 bases, with 10 bases between them. This CDR3 has 14 amino acids. Germline values: CDR1 SGHDN, CDR2 FVKESK.

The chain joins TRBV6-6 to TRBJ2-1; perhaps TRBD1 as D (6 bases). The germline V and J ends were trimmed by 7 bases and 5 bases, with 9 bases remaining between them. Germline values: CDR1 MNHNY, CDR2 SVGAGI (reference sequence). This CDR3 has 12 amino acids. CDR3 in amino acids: CASKGTNNEQFF. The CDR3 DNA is TGTGCCAGCAAGGGGACAAACAATGAGCAGTTCTTC.

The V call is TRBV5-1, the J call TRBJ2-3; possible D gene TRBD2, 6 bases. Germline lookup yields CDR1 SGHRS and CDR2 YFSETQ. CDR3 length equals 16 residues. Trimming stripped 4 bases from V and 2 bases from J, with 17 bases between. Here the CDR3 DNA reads TGCGCCAGCAGCCTGGAGGTGGGAGGACCCACAGATACGCAGTATTTT. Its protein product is CASSLEVGGPTDTQYF. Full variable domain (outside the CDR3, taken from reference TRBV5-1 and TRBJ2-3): KAGVTQTPRYLIKTRGQQVTLSCSPISGHRSVSWYQQTPGQGLQFLFEYFSETQRNKGNFPGRFSGRQFSNSRSEMNVSTLELGDSALYLCASSLEVGGPTDTQYFGPGTRLTVL.

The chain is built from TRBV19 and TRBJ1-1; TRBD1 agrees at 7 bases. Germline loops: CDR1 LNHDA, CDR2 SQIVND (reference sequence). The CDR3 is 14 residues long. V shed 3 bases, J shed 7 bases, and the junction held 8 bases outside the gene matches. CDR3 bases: TGTGCCAGTAGTATGAGAGCCAGGGGGGATGAAGCTTTCTTT. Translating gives CASSMRARGDEAFF.

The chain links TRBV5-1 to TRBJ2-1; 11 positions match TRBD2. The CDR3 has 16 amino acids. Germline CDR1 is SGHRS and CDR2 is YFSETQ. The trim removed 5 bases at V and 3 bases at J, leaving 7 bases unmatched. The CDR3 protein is CASRPPGTSGYNEQFF. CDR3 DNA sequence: TGCGCCAGCAGACCCCCGGGGACTAGCGGCTACAATGAGCAGTTCTTC.

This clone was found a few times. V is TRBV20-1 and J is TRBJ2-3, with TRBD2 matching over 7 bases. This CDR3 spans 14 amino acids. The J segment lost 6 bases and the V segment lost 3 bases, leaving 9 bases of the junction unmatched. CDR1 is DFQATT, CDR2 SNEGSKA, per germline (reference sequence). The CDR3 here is CSASSIGEGDTQYF. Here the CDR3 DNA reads TGCAGTGCTAGTTCTATAGGGGAGGGGGATACGCAGTATTTT.

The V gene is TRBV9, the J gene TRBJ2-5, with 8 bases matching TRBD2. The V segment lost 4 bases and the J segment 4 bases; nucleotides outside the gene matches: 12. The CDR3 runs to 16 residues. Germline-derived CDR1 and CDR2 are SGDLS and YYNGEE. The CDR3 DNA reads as TGTGCCAGCAGCCTCGGGGGGGCACAGGGCCCAGAGACCCAGTACTTC. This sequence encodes CASSLGGAQGPETQYF.

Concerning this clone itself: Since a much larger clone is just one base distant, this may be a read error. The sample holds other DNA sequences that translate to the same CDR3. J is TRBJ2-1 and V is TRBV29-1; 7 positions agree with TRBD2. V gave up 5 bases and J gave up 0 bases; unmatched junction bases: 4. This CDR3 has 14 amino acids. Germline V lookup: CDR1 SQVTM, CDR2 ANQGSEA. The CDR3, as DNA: TGCAGCGTTTCTGGCGGGAGCTCCTACAATGAGCAGTTCTTC. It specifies CSVSGGSSYNEQFF.

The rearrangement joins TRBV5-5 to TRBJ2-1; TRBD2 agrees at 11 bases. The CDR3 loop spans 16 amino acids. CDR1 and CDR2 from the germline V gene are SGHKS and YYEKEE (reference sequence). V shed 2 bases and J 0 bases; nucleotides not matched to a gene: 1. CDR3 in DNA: TGTGCCAGCAGCTTCCTAGCGGGAGGCTCCTACAATGAGCAGTTCTTC. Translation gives CASSFLAGGSYNEQFF.

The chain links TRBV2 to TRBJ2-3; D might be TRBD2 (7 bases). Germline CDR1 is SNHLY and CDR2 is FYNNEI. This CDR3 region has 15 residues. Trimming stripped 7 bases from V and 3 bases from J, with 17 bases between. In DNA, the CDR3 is TGTGCCAGCAAACGGGACGGGGGGCTGACAGATACGCAGTATTTT. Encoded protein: CASKRDGGLTDTQYF.

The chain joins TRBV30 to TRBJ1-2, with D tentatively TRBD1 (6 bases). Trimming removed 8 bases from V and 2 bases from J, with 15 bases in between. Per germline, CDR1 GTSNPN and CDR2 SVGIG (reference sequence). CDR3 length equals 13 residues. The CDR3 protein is CATARGLNYGYTF. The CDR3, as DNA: TGTGCCACTGCCAGGGGTTTGAACTATGGCTACACCTTC.

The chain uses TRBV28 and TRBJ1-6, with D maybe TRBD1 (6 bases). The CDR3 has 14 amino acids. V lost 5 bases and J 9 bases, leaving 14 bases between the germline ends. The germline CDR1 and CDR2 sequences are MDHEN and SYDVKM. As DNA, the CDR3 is TGTGCCAGCAGTCCCATTGGACAGAGTTCACCCCTCCACTTT. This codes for CASSPIGQSSPLHF.

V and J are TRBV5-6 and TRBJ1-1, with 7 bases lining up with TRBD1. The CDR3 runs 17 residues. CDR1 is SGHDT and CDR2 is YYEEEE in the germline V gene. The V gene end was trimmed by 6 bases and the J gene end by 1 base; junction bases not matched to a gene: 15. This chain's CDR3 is CASTPVGGPRSNTEAFF. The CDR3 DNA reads TGTGCCAGCACCCCAGTAGGGGGCCCTAGATCGAACACTGAAGCTTTCTTT.

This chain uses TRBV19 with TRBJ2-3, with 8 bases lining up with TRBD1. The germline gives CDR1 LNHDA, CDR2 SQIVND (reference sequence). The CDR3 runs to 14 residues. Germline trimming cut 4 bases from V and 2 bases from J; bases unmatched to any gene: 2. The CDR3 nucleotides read TGTGCCAGTAGTACTCAGGGGGCCACAGATACGCAGTATTTT. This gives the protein CASSTQGATDTQYF.

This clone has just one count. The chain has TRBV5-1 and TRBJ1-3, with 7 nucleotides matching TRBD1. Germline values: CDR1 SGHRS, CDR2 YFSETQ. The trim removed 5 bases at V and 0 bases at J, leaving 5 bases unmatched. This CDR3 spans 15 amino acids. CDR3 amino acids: CASRTGTDSGNTIYF. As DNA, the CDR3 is TGCGCCAGCAGAACTGGGACAGACTCTGGAAACACCATATATTTT.